These 31 T cell receptor beta chains were sequenced from one sample in a study of blood T cell repertoires in COVID-19. TCRdb keeps only in-frame clones here, not all; method: immunoSEQ multiplex PCR. The sample consists of some 530,000 clones, approximately 86% of them appearing once. The sample taken for sequencing was PBMCs or T cells enriched from blood (not recorded which). Receptors originate from a woman in her fifties or sixties who had recovered from COVID-19.

The chain joins TRBV5-1 to TRBJ1-1, with D unresolved. This CDR3 is built from 14 residues. Germline-derived CDR1 and CDR2 are SGHRS and YFSETQ. The V end was cut by 1 base, the J end by 6 bases, with 13 bases between. CDR3: CASSLSGTFPEAFF. As DNA, the CDR3 is TGCGCCAGCAGCTTGAGCGGCACGTTTCCTGAAGCTTTCTTT.

The chain joins TRBV30 to TRBJ1-3; D remains unclear. CDR1 is GTSNPN and CDR2 is SVGIG in the germline V gene (reference sequence). V dropped 7 bases and J dropped 6 bases, with 10 bases sitting between them. This CDR3 has 11 amino acids. The chain's CDR3 is CALGSANTIYF. CDR3 bases: TGTGCCTTAGGGAGTGCAAACACCATATATTTT.

V usage is TRBV27 and J usage is TRBJ1-4; D might be TRBD1 (5 bases). Germline-derived CDR1 and CDR2 are MNHEY and SMNVEV (reference sequence). Trimming removed 3 bases from V and 8 bases from J, with 13 bases in between. The CDR3 spans 14 residues. The CDR3 reads CASSFIGQGEKLFF. The DNA for the CDR3 is TGTGCCAGCAGTTTTATCGGGCAGGGAGAAAAACTGTTTTTT. Based on the CDR3 plus reference TRBV27 and TRBJ1-4, the full variable domain is EAQVTQNPRYLITVTGKKLTVTCSQNMNHEYMSWYRQDPGLGLRQIYYSMNVEVTDKGDVPEGYKVSRKEKRNFPLILESPSPNQTSLYFCASSFIGQGEKLFFGSGTQLSVL.

The V call is TRBV7-2, the J call TRBJ2-1; 7 positions match TRBD1. The CDR3 totals 14 residues. Germline V gene sequence: CDR1 SGHTA, CDR2 FQGNSA. Trimming cost V 5 bases and J 2 bases; bases outside gene matches: 3. The CDR3 nucleotides are TGTGCCAGCAGCAATACAGGGGCCTACAATGAGCAGTTCTTC. Translating it yields CASSNTGAYNEQFF.

V gene TRBV11-2 combines with J gene TRBJ2-2; D not resolved. This CDR3 region has 13 residues. Trimming took 2 bases from V and 4 from J, leaving 5 bases between them. The germline CDR1 and CDR2 sequences are SGHAT and FQNNGV. The DNA for the CDR3 is TGTGCCAGCAGCTTAATAGTCACCGGGGAGCTGTTTTTT. Protein: CASSLIVTGELFF.

This clone has just a few counts. The V gene is TRBV5-1, the J gene TRBJ1-1; a weak D match, TRBD1 (5 bases). Trimming left V 0 bases short and J 4 bases short, with 19 bases between. The CDR3 is 17 amino acids. Per germline, CDR1 SGHRS and CDR2 YFSETQ. The CDR3, as DNA: TGCGCCAGCAGCTTGGCCCTCGTAGGGGCACCGGGCACTGAAGCTTTCTTT. Its translation is CASSLALVGAPGTEAFF.

J is TRBJ2-1 and V is TRBV5-4; D uncertain. Trimming cost V 4 bases and J 5 bases, with 16 bases left between them. This CDR3 contains 15 residues. Germline CDR1 SGHNT, CDR2 YYREEE (reference sequence). The DNA of the CDR3 is TGTGCCAGCAGCCCTTTCCTCGCGCCGAACAATGAGCAGTTCTTC. Its protein is CASSPFLAPNNEQFF.

This clone appeared a single time. The rearrangement joins TRBV11-2 to TRBJ2-3; D gene uncertain. The CDR3 covers 12 residues. CDR1 and CDR2 (germline): SGHAT, FQNNGV. Trimming removed 1 base from V and 7 bases from J, with 6 bases in between. CDR3 DNA sequence: TGTGCCAGCAGCTTAGTTCCCTATACGCAGTATTTT. Amino acid sequence: CASSLVPYTQYF. The full variable domain, with the rest looked up from reference TRBV11-2 and TRBJ2-3, is EAGVAQSPRYKIIEKRQSVAFWCNPISGHATLYWYQQILGQGPKLLIQFQNNGVVDDSQLPKDRFSAERLKGVDSTLKIQPAKLEDSAVYLCASSLVPYTQYFGPGTRLTVL.

V is TRBV6-5 and J is TRBJ2-1; 7 nucleotides agree with TRBD1. This CDR3 has 12 amino acids. Looked up from germline, CDR1 is MNHEY and CDR2 is SVGAGI. Trimming took 5 bases from V and 9 from J; bases not matched to a gene: 4. CDR3 in amino acids: CASSTQGIEQFF. CDR3 in DNA: TGTGCCAGCAGTACACAGGGGATTGAGCAGTTCTTC.

The chain employs TRBV2 and TRBJ2-1; 11 bases are a match to TRBD1. The CDR3 runs 14 residues. The germline V gene encodes CDR1 SNHLY and CDR2 FYNNEI. The V and J ends lost 6 bases and 7 bases, in that order; junction bases with no gene match: 5. DNA for the CDR3: TGTGCCAGCAGCCCGGGACAGGGGGGAAATGAGCAGTTCTTC. It specifies CASSPGQGGNEQFF.

The V call is TRBV5-1, the J call TRBJ1-1; D remains unclear. CDR1 is SGHRS and CDR2 is YFSETQ in the germline V gene. The CDR3 runs to 16 residues. Trimming took 4 bases from V and 3 from J, leaving 19 bases between them. Written as DNA, the CDR3 is TGCGCCAGCAGCGAGGACTCACCGGGCAGGCACACTGAAGCTTTCTTT. Translated, it gives CASSEDSPGRHTEAFF.

This chain joins TRBV24-1 and TRBJ2-4; 13 bases fit TRBD2. Germline CDR1 is KGHDR and CDR2 is SFDVKD. This CDR3 spans 17 amino acids. Trimming cost V 3 bases and J 4 bases; bases outside gene matches: 5. The CDR3 here is CATSDRTSGGSKNIQYF. CDR3 nucleotide sequence: TGTGCCACCAGTGATCGGACTAGCGGGGGATCTAAAAACATTCAGTACTTC.

V and J are TRBV3-1 (or the pseudogene TRBV3-2) and TRBJ1-6; 11 nucleotides match TRBD1. The V segment lost 4 bases and the J segment 10 bases; nucleotides outside the gene matches: 3. CDR1 and CDR2 (germline): LGHDT, YNNKEL (reference sequence). This CDR3 has 14 residues. The CDR3 reads CASSLRTGGSPLHF. The CDR3 bases are TGTGCCAGCAGCCTCCGGACAGGGGGCTCACCCCTCCACTTT.

V gene TRBV5-1 combines with J gene TRBJ2-3, with 16 nucleotides matching TRBD2. The V and J ends lost 7 bases and 10 bases, in that order; junction bases with no gene match: 12. Germline V gene sequence: CDR1 SGHRS, CDR2 YFSETQ. The CDR3 length is 16 residues. CDR3 DNA sequence: TGCGCCAGCGTAATGGGGACTAGCGGGGGGGCCGAGTCGCAGTATTTT. The encoded protein is CASVMGTSGGAESQYF.

V is TRBV6-5 and J is TRBJ1-1; D ambiguous. The CDR3 sequence is 13 residues long. Germline CDR1 is MNHEY and CDR2 is SVGAGI. V was pared by 5 bases and J by 4 bases, with 11 bases between. The CDR3 bases are TGTGCCAGCAGTCCCGGAGTTAGCACTGAAGCTTTCTTT. Translation gives CASSPGVSTEAFF.

This rearrangement joins TRBV30 to TRBJ2-1, with TRBD2 as a possible D gene (6 bases). The CDR3 consists of 13 residues. Trimming removed 2 bases from V and 4 bases from J, with 9 bases in between. The germline CDR1 and CDR2 sequences are GTSNPN and SVGIG (reference sequence). CDR3 amino acids: CAWSWGEYNEQFF. CDR3 nucleotides: TGTGCCTGGAGTTGGGGGGAGTACAATGAGCAGTTCTTC.

The chain recombines TRBV19 with TRBJ2-5, with D perhaps matching TRBD1 (5 bases). Trimming pared 1 base from V and 0 bases from J, leaving 9 bases between. The CDR3 has 15 amino acids. The germline V gene encodes CDR1 LNHDA and CDR2 SQIVND (reference sequence). The CDR3 spells CASSIVRAYQETQYF. The CDR3 bases are TGTGCCAGTAGTATAGTCAGGGCGTACCAAGAGACCCAGTACTTC.

The J gene is TRBJ1-2, the V gene TRBV19, with D possibly being TRBD1 (5 bases). CDR1 is LNHDA and CDR2 is SQIVND in the germline V gene (reference sequence). Trimming took off 7 bases at V and 0 bases at J, with 12 bases between the two ends. This CDR3 is built from 14 residues. CDR3 in amino acids: CASTPAGTNYGYTF. As DNA, the CDR3 is TGTGCCAGTACCCCAGCAGGGACTAACTATGGCTACACCTTC.

This sequence joins TRBV7-9 and TRBJ2-3, with 9 bases identical to TRBD2. The germline gives CDR1 SEHNR, CDR2 FQNEAQ (reference sequence). This CDR3 is built from 17 residues. With 4 bases clipped from V and 9 bases from J, the junction kept 17 bases outside the gene matches. Here the CDR3 DNA reads TGTGCCAGCAGCTCCCTTAGCGGGGGCGCTCCGCGGGGGACGCAGTATTTT. This gives the protein CASSSLSGGAPRGTQYF.

The chain is built from TRBV10-3 and TRBJ1-5, with unresolved D. The CDR3 has 15 amino acids. Trimming took off 2 bases at V and 4 bases at J, with 12 bases between the two ends. Germline V gene data show CDR1 as ENHRY and CDR2 as SYGVKD. CDR3 sequence reads: CAISENLGGNQPQHF. The CDR3 region has the DNA TGTGCCATCAGTGAGAACCTGGGCGGGAATCAGCCCCAGCATTTT.

This clone was observed a handful of times. The J gene is TRBJ1-1, the V gene TRBV19; D gene uncertain. CDR1 and CDR2 from the germline V gene are LNHDA and SQIVND (reference sequence). V lost 5 bases and J lost 1, with 8 bases in between. The CDR3 is 13 amino acids. CDR3 residues: CASSWAENTEAFF. CDR3 sequence (DNA): TGTGCCAGTAGTTGGGCAGAGAACACTGAAGCTTTCTTT.

The chain joins TRBV6-5 to TRBJ1-1; 7 bases map to TRBD1. Germline loops: CDR1 MNHEY, CDR2 SVGAGI. The CDR3 covers 15 residues. Trimming took 2 bases from V and 2 from J; bases not matched to a gene: 5. The CDR3 spells CASSYEGGGNTEAFF. For the CDR3, the DNA is TGTGCCAGCAGTTACGAAGGGGGCGGCAACACTGAAGCTTTCTTT.

Concerning this clone itself: This sample includes further DNA sequences coding for the same CDR3. The chain combines TRBV4-1 with TRBJ2-7; D may be TRBD2 (6 bases). CDR1 and CDR2 (germline): MGHRA, YSYEKL. The germline V and J ends were trimmed by 0 bases and 2 bases, with 8 bases remaining between them. The CDR3 length is 14 residues. The CDR3 spells CASSQEWGAYEQYV. The DNA of the CDR3 is TGCGCCAGCAGCCAAGAGTGGGGGGCCTACGAGCAGTACGTC.

The rearrangement uses TRBV6-1 and TRBJ2-2, with a weak D call TRBD2 (5 bases). The CDR3 covers 15 residues. The germline CDR1 and CDR2 sequences are MNHNS and SASEGT. The V end was cut by 3 bases, the J end by 6 bases, with 14 bases between. The CDR3 loop reads CASSDNGVIAGELFF. The CDR3, as DNA: TGTGCCAGCAGTGATAACGGGGTGATTGCCGGGGAGCTGTTTTTT.

The V call is TRBV6-5, the J call TRBJ2-1, with D perhaps matching TRBD1 (6 bases). Germline lookup yields CDR1 MNHEY and CDR2 SVGAGI. V was clipped by 0 bases and J by 4 bases, with 10 bases between them. The CDR3 extends over 15 amino acids. The CDR3 is CASSYSGASYNEQFF. CDR3 nucleotide sequence: TGTGCCAGCAGTTACTCGGGGGCTTCTTACAATGAGCAGTTCTTC.

The chain combines TRBV6-2 or TRBV6-3 with TRBJ2-1; the D gene is possibly TRBD1 (6 bases). With 4 bases removed from V and 9 bases from J, the gap between germline ends came to 19 bases. CDR3 size: 15 residues. Germline V gene data show CDR1 as MNHEY and CDR2 as SVGEGT. The CDR3 DNA sequence: TGTGCCAGCAGTTCCTCGGGGTGGGGGCGGACTGAGCAGTTCTTC. Protein product: CASSSSGWGRTEQFF.

V gene TRBV7-8 combines with J gene TRBJ2-1; D ambiguous. V lost 4 bases, J lost 12 bases, and 16 bases lay in between. CDR3 length: 13 amino acids. Germline lookup yields CDR1 SGHVS and CDR2 FQNEAQ. CDR3: CASSSPHRGGQFF. CDR3 bases: TGTGCCAGCAGCTCCCCACATCGAGGTGGGCAGTTCTTC.

The rearrangement joins TRBV6-5 to TRBJ1-4; TRBD1 matches at 10 bases. Germline lookup yields CDR1 MNHEY and CDR2 SVGAGI. Trimming cost V 2 bases and J 10 bases; bases outside gene matches: 1. The CDR3 consists of 13 residues. In DNA form, the CDR3 reads TGTGCCAGCAGTTACGGACAGGGGGGAAAACTGTTTTTT. This gives the protein CASSYGQGGKLFF.

V gene TRBV5-1 combines with J gene TRBJ2-1; 14 bases line up with TRBD2. The CDR3 runs 15 residues. Trimming cost V 3 bases and J 9 bases; bases outside gene matches: 5. Per the germline V gene, CDR1 is SGHRS and CDR2 is YFSETQ. CDR3 DNA: TGCGCCAGCAGCTCGGGACTAGCGGGGGTGGGTGAGCAGTTCTTC. This encodes CASSSGLAGVGEQFF.

V usage is TRBV4-2 and J usage is TRBJ1-1, with a tentative D call TRBD1 (5 bases). V was trimmed by 4 bases and J by 5 bases, leaving 17 bases between them. The germline V gene encodes CDR1 LGHNA and CDR2 YNFKEQ. The length of the CDR3 is 15 residues. The CDR3 region is CASSLGQGLYTEAFF. The CDR3 DNA reads TGTGCCAGCAGCCTCGGGCAGGGCCTTTATACTGAAGCTTTCTTT.

About this clone: This same CDR3 is encoded by further DNA sequences in the sample. V and J are TRBV7-2 and TRBJ2-5; perhaps TRBD2 as D (6 bases). Germline V lookup: CDR1 SGHTA, CDR2 FQGNSA. Trimming shortened V by 5 bases and J by 4 bases, and 11 bases separated the two germline ends. This CDR3 contains 13 residues. The CDR3 DNA follows: TGTGCCAGCAGCCTGCGACTAGGAGAGACCCAGTACTTC. Its protein product is CASSLRLGETQYF.